This TCR beta chain was obtained from a study of Ad26.COV2.S vaccination and SARS-CoV-2 variants. The study's findings and limits: The TCR breadth and depth analyses may have understated or missed part of the total T cell responses. Spike-specific TCR breadth was greater in vaccine than placebo recipients.

In regard to this clone: Its antigen remains unknown.

Described treatment: roughly 20 received Ad26.COV2.S at low or high dose, single or two shots; roughly five received placebo; per-sample allocation not given. Each sample was drawn 63 days after the first injection (of vaccine or placebo). Trimming removed 6 bases from V and 8 bases from J, with 8 bases in between. Germline values: CDR1 SNHLY, CDR2 FYNNEI. The CDR3 extends over 12 amino acids. The data were produced by immunoSEQ multiplex PCR, yet TCRdb's version contains in-frame clones alone and is incomplete. Here the sample spans hundreds of thousands of clones, more than 85% being singletons. Specimen: peripheral blood, collected in a trial of Ad26.COV2.S vaccine versus placebo. The V and J genes are TRBV2 and TRBJ1-6; D uncertain. The receptor was isolated from a person between 18 and 65 years old who received the Ad26.COV2.S COVID-19 vaccine or a placebo. CDR3 sequence reads: CASSRKDSPLHF. CDR3 bases: TGTGCCAGCAGCCGGAAGGATTCACCCCTCCACTTT.